Below are 19 T cell receptor beta chains sequenced from a single sample in a study of cytomegalovirus exposure and HLA in healthy donors. PCR was performed using 60 Vbeta and 13 Jbeta primers. Assay: immunoSEQ multiplex PCR; the TCRdb copy retains only in-frame clones and omits some. The listing contains 130,000 or so clones. The sample consisted of PBMCs. These TCRs come from a woman aged 40 to 55 in good health and CMV-seropositive.

The chain carries TRBV4-1 and TRBJ2-7, with D unresolved. Germline-derived CDR1 and CDR2 are MGHRA and YSYEKL. The CDR3 runs 14 residues. V lost 5 bases and J 3 bases, leaving 14 bases between the germline ends. DNA for the CDR3: TGCGCCAGCAGCTATAGAAACTCCGACTACGAGCAGTACTTC. This translates into CASSYRNSDYEQYF.

The chain couples TRBV18 to TRBJ2-3, with TRBD1 matching 10 bases. This CDR3 is built from 18 residues. V was clipped by 3 bases and J by 1 base; unmatched bases: 10. Germline-derived CDR1 and CDR2 are KGHSH and LQKENI. The CDR3 reads CASSPRTGQGTRTDTQYF. The CDR3 DNA follows: TGTGCCAGCTCACCCCGTACGGGACAGGGGACCCGCACAGATACGCAGTATTTT.

The genes are TRBV6-1 and TRBJ2-2, with 7 bases identical to TRBD1. This CDR3 has 15 amino acids. The germline V gene encodes CDR1 MNHNS and CDR2 SASEGT. V was clipped by 6 bases and J by 0 bases; unmatched bases: 4. This CDR3 is CASSAGTANTGELFF. Here the CDR3 DNA reads TGTGCCAGCAGCGCCGGGACAGCGAACACCGGGGAGCTGTTTTTT.

The chain uses TRBV5-6 and TRBJ1-1; weak D call: TRBD1 (5 bases). Germline lookup yields CDR1 SGHDT and CDR2 YYEEEE. V shed 5 bases and J shed 5 bases, with 16 bases lying between them. The CDR3 length is 14 residues. The CDR3 DNA sequence: TGTGCCAGCAGACCCTGGGGGGGTGCAACTGAAGCTTTCTTT. The encoded protein is CASRPWGGATEAFF.

This sequence joins TRBV13 and TRBJ1-5, with D unclear. V was cut by 0 bases and J by 6 bases, with 6 bases left in between. The germline gives CDR1 PRHDT, CDR2 FYEKMQ (reference sequence). This CDR3 region has 13 residues. CDR3 in DNA: TGTGCCAGCAGCTTAGGGAGGAGTCAGCCCCAGCATTTT. It yields the protein CASSLGRSQPQHF.

The V call is TRBV7-3, the J call TRBJ2-3; 9 bases line up with TRBD2. Germline CDR1 SGHTA, CDR2 FQGTGA. V shed 2 bases, J shed 1 base, and the junction held 7 bases outside the gene matches. The CDR3 has 17 residues. The CDR3 loop is CASSLRASGDGTDTQYF. The DNA for the CDR3 is TGTGCCAGCAGCTTACGGGCTAGCGGGGACGGCACAGATACGCAGTATTTT.

The chain is built from TRBV9 and TRBJ2-1, with 11 bases identical to TRBD2. Germline CDR1 and CDR2: SGDLS and YYNGEE. The CDR3 runs to 18 residues. The V segment lost 0 bases and the J segment 5 bases; nucleotides outside the gene matches: 10. For the CDR3, the DNA is TGTGCCAGCAGCGTAGGCGGTCTTAGGGGACTAGCGGACAATGAGCAGTTCTTC. It codes for CASSVGGLRGLADNEQFF.

This rearrangement joins TRBV19 to TRBJ2-3, with D perhaps TRBD2 (6 bases). There are 14 residues in the CDR3. Germline-derived CDR1 and CDR2 are LNHDA and SQIVND (reference sequence). Trimming shortened V by 6 bases and J by 2 bases, and 12 bases separated the two germline ends. The CDR3: CASRNSGDTDTQYF. DNA of the CDR3: TGTGCCAGTAGGAATAGCGGAGACACAGATACGCAGTATTTT.

The V and J genes are TRBV6-5 and TRBJ2-7; 14 bases are shared with TRBD2. Germline lookup yields CDR1 MNHEY and CDR2 SVGAGI. V trimming: 5 bases; J trimming: 9 bases; junction bases outside the gene matches: 3. The CDR3 runs to 13 residues. The CDR3 here is CASSTTSGRVQYF. CDR3 nucleotides: TGTGCCAGCAGTACGACTAGCGGGAGGGTGCAGTACTTC.

This chain joins TRBV29-1 and TRBJ2-4; 8 bases fit TRBD1. With 2 bases clipped from V and 4 bases from J, the junction kept 1 base outside the gene matches. CDR3 length equals 13 residues. Germline V CDR1 and CDR2: SQVTM, ANQGSEA. The CDR3 DNA follows: TGCAGCGTTGAACGACAGGGGAAAAACATTCAGTACTTC. This translates into CSVERQGKNIQYF.

The V gene is TRBV6-1, the J gene TRBJ2-7, with a possible D match to TRBD2 (6 bases). Per germline, CDR1 MNHNS and CDR2 SASEGT. The CDR3 is 13 amino acids. Trimming took off 7 bases at V and 3 bases at J, with 13 bases between the two ends. CDR3 residues: CASNGGTSYEQYF. CDR3 bases: TGTGCCAGCAATGGGGGGACGAGCTACGAGCAGTACTTC.

The chain has TRBV9 and TRBJ1-1; no clear D. The CDR3 is made up of 13 amino acids. Trimming removed 4 bases at V and 6 bases at J, with 13 bases between. Per germline, CDR1 SGDLS and CDR2 YYNGEE. The CDR3 here is CASSLQEDAEAFF. CDR3 nucleotide sequence: TGTGCCAGCAGCCTGCAGGAGGACGCTGAAGCTTTCTTT.

The chain combines TRBV9 with TRBJ1-5; D not certain. The germline V gene has CDR1 SGDLS and CDR2 YYNGEE. Trimming took 0 bases from V and 5 from J, leaving 9 bases between them. This CDR3 is built from 14 residues. CDR3 nucleotides: TGTGCCAGCAGCGTAGGCTTGGGCGATCAGCCCCAGCATTTT. This gives the protein CASSVGLGDQPQHF. The full variable domain, with the rest looked up from reference TRBV9 and TRBJ1-5, is DSGVTQTPKHLITATGQRVTLRCSPRSGDLSVYWYQQSLDQGLQFLIQYYNGEERAKGNILERFSAQQFPDLHSELNLSSLELGDSALYFCASSVGLGDQPQHFGDGTRLSIL.

The genes are TRBV27 and TRBJ2-4, with 15 bases aligning to TRBD2. Looked up from germline, CDR1 is MNHEY and CDR2 is SMNVEV (reference sequence). The V and J ends lost 7 bases and 1 base, in that order; junction bases with no gene match: 8. The CDR3 is 18 amino acids. The CDR3 nucleotides read TGTGCCAGCATCAGCGGGACTAGCGGGAGGTTGGCCAAAAACATTCAGTACTTC. It yields the protein CASISGTSGRLAKNIQYF.

V and J are TRBV7-2 and TRBJ2-7, with TRBD1 as a possible D gene (6 bases). V gave up 5 bases and J gave up 3 bases, with 14 bases separating them. This CDR3 comprises 14 residues. Germline V gives CDR1 SGHTA, CDR2 FQGNSA. CDR3 in amino acids: CASSTNRDGYEQYF. DNA for the CDR3: TGTGCCAGCAGCACCAACAGGGATGGCTACGAGCAGTACTTC.

J is TRBJ1-1 and V is TRBV5-1; 7 bases are shared with TRBD1. The V gene's germline CDR1 is SGHRS and CDR2 YFSETQ. The CDR3 contains 13 residues. V lost 4 bases to trimming and J lost 4 bases; unmatched junction nucleotides: 4. CDR3 loop: CASSRGPGTEAFF. CDR3 coding DNA: TGCGCCAGCAGCAGGGGGCCCGGCACTGAAGCTTTCTTT.

Of note for this clone: The sample holds other DNA sequences that translate to the same CDR3. V gene TRBV29-1 combines with J gene TRBJ1-1, with 9 bases that match TRBD1. Germline CDR1 SQVTM, CDR2 ANQGSEA. The junction had 5 bases not matched to a gene; V was cut back by 5 bases and J by 4 bases. This CDR3 has 13 amino acids. CDR3 DNA: TGCAGCGTTTTAACAGGGGGCCGCACTGAAGCTTTCTTT. Its translation: CSVLTGGRTEAFF.

This rearrangement joins TRBV7-8 to TRBJ2-1; TRBD2 matches at 8 bases. CDR3 length: 14 amino acids. V was pared by 4 bases and J by 7 bases, with 6 bases of the junction left unmatched. Germline CDR1 and CDR2: SGHVS and FQNEAQ. CDR3 nucleotides: TGTGCCAGCAGCTCGGGGGGGGCTCAGAATGAGCAGTTCTTC. Encoded protein: CASSSGGAQNEQFF.

The V and J genes are TRBV5-1 and TRBJ2-3; possibly TRBD2 for D (5 bases). V was clipped by 5 bases and J by 6 bases, with 16 bases between them. The CDR3 is made up of 14 amino acids. The germline V gene encodes CDR1 SGHRS and CDR2 YFSETQ. For the CDR3, the DNA is TGCGCCAGCAGGCCTTTGAGGGCCTACGATACGCAGTATTTT. It encodes CASRPLRAYDTQYF.